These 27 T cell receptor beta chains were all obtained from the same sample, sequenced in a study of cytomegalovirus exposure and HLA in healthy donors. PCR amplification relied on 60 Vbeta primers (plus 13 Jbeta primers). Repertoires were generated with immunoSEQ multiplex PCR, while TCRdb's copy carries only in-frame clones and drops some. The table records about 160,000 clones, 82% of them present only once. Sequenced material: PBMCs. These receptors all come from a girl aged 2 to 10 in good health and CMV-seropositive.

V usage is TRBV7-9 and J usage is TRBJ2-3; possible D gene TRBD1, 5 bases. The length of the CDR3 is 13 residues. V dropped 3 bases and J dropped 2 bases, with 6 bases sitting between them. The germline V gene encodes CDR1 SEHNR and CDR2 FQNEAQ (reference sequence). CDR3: CASSFRDTDTQYF. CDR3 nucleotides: TGTGCCAGCAGCTTCAGGGACACAGATACGCAGTATTTT.

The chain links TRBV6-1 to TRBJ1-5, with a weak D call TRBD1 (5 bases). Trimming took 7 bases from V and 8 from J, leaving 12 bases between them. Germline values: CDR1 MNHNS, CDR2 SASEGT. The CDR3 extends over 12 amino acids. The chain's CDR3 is CASTDRGEPQHF. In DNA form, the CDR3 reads TGTGCCAGCACCGATAGGGGTGAGCCCCAGCATTTT.

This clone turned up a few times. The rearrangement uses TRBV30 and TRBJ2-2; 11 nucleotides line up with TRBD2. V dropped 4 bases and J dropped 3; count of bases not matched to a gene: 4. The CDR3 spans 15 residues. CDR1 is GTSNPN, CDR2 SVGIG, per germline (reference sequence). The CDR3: CAWTSLAGDTGELFF. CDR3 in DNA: TGTGCCTGGACTTCACTAGCGGGGGACACCGGGGAGCTGTTTTTT.

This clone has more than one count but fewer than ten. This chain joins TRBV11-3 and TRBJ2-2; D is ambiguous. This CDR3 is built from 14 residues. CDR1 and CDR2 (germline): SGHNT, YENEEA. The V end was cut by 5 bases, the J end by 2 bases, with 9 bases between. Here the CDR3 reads CASSPPRNTGELFF. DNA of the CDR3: TGTGCCAGCAGCCCACCGCGCAACACCGGGGAGCTGTTTTTT.

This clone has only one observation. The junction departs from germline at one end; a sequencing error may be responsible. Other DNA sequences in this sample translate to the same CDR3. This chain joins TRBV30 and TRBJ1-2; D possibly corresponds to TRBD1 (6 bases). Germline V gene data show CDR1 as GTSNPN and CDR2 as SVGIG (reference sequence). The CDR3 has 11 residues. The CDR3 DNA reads TGTGCCTGGAGGGCAGGGGATGGTTACACCTTC. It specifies CAWRAGDGYTF.

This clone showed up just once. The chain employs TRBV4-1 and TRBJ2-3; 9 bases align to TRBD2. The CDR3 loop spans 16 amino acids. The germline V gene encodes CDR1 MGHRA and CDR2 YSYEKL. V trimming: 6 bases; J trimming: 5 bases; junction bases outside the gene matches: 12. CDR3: CASRASGMRRGDTQYF. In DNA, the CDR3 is TGCGCCAGCAGAGCTAGCGGGATGCGGCGTGGAGATACGCAGTATTTT.

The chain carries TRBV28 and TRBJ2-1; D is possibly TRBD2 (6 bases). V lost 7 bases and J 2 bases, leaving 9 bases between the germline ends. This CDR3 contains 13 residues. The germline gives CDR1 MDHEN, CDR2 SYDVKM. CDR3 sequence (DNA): TGTGCCAGCACCTGGGAGGCCTACAATGAGCAGTTCTTC. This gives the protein CASTWEAYNEQFF.

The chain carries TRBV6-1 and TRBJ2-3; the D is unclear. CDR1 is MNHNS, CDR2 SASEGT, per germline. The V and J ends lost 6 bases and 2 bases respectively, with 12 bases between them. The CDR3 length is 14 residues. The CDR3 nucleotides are TGTGCCAGCAGGGCCGGGTCCCACACAGATACGCAGTATTTT. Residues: CASRAGSHTDTQYF.

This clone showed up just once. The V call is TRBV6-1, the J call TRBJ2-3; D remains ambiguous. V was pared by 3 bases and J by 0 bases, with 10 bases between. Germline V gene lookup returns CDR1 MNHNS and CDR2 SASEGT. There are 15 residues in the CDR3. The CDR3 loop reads CASSDRVSSTDTQYF. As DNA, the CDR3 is TGTGCCAGCAGTGATCGGGTATCTAGCACAGATACGCAGTATTTT.

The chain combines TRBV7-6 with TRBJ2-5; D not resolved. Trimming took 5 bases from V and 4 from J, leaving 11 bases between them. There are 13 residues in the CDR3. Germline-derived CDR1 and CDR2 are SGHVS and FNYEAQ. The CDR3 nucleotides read TGTGCCAGCAGCCCTGGCCCGGGAGAGACCCAGTACTTC. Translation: CASSPGPGETQYF.

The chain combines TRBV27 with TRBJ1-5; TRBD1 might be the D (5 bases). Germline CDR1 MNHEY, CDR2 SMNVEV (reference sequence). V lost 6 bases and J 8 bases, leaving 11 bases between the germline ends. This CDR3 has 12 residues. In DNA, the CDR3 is TGTGCCAGCAGGACGGGGGGGGAGCCCCAGCATTTT. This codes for CASRTGGEPQHF.

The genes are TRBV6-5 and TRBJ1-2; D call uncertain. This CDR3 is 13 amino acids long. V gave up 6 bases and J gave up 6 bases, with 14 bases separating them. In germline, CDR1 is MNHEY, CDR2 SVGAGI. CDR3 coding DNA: TGTGCCAGCAGCCCCGCGTCGGGGAATGGCTACACCTTC. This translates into CASSPASGNGYTF.

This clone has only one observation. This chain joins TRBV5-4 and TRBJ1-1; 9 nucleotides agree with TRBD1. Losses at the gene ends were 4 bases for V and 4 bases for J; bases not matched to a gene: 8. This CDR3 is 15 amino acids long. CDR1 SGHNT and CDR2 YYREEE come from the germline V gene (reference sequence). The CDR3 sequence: CASSMTGGGGTEAFF. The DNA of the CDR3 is TGTGCCAGCAGCATGACAGGGGGAGGGGGCACTGAAGCTTTCTTT.

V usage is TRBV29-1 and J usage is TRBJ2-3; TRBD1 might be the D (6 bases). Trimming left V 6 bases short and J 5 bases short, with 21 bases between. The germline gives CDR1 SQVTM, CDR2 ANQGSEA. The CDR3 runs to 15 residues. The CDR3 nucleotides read TGCAGCGTGAGGGGCGGAACAGGGCGACTAGATACGCAGTATTTT. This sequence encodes CSVRGGTGRLDTQYF.

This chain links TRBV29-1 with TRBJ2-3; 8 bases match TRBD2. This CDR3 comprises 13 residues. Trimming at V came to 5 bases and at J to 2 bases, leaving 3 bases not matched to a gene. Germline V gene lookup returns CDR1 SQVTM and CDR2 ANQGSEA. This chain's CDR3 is CSVRGGNTDTQYF. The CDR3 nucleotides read TGCAGCGTTCGGGGGGGAAACACAGATACGCAGTATTTT.

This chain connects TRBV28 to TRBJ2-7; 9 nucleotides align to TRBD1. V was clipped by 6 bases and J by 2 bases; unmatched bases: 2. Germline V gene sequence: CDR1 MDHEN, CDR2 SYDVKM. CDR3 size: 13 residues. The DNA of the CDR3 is TGTGCCAGCAGAGGACAGGGGCCCTACGAGCAGTACTTC. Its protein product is CASRGQGPYEQYF.

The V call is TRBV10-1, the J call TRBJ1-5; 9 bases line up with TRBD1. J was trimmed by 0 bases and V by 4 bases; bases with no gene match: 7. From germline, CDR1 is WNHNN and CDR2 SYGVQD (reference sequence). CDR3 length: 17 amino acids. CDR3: CASSGLHRGHSNQPQHF. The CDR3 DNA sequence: TGCGCCAGCAGTGGCCTACACAGGGGGCATAGCAATCAGCCCCAGCATTTT.

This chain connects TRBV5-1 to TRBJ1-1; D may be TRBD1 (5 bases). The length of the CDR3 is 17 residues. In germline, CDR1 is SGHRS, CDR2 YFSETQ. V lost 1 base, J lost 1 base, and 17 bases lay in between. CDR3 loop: CASSLWAGGSENTEAFF. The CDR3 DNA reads TGCGCCAGCAGCTTGTGGGCCGGGGGGTCGGAGAACACTGAAGCTTTCTTT.

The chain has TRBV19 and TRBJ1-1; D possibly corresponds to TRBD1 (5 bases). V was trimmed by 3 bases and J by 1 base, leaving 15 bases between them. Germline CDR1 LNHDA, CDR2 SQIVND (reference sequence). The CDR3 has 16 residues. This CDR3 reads CASSIDTGHSNTEAFF. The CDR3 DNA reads TGTGCCAGTAGTATCGACACCGGACACTCGAACACTGAAGCTTTCTTT.

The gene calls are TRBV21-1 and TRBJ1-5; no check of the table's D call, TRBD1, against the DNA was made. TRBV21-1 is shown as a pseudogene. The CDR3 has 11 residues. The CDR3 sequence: CASSKQGPQHF. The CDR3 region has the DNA TGTGCCAGCAGCAAACAGGGGCCCCAGCATTTT.

CDR3 region: CASSTRQGMPHHQPQHF. In DNA form, the CDR3 reads TGTGCCAGCAGTACACGACAGGGGATGCCCCATCATCAGCCCCAGCATTTT. V gene TRBV28 combines with J gene TRBJ1-5, with TRBD1 matching 8 bases. The CDR3 length is 17 residues. The V segment lost 5 bases and the J segment 5 bases; nucleotides outside the gene matches: 14. Germline lookup yields CDR1 MDHEN and CDR2 SYDVKM.

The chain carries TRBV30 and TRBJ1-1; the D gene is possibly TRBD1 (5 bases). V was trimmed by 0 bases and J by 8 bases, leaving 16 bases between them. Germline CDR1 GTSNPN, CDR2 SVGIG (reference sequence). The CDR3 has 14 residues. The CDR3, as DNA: TGTGCCTGGAGTGTAGAGTCCAAAGGGGAAGAAGCTTTCTTT. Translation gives CAWSVESKGEEAFF.

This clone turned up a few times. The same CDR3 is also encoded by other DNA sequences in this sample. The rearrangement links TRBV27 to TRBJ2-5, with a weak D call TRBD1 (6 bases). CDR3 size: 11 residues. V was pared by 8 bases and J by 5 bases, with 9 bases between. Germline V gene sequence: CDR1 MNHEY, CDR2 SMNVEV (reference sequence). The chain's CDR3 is CASSRGETQYF. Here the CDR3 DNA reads TGTGCCAGCTCAAGGGGGGAGACCCAGTACTTC.

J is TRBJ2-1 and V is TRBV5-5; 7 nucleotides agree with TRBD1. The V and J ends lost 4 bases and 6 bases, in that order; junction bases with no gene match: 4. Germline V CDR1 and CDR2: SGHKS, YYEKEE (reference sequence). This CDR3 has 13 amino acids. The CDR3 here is CASSPHRGNEQFF. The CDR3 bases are TGTGCCAGCAGCCCTCACAGGGGCAATGAGCAGTTCTTC.

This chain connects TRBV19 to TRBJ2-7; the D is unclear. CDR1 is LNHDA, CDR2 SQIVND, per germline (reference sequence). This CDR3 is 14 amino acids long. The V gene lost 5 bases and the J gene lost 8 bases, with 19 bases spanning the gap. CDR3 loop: CASSPAQLVVKQYF. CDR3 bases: TGTGCCAGTAGTCCCGCACAGCTCGTTGTCAAGCAGTACTTC.

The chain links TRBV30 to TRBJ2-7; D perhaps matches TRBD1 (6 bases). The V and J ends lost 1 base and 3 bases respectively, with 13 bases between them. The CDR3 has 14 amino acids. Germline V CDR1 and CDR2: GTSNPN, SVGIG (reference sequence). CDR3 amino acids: CAWSGGTSYYEQYF. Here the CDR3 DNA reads TGTGCCTGGAGTGGAGGGACATCCTACTACGAGCAGTACTTC. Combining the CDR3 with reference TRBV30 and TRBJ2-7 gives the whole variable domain SQTIHQWPATLVQPVGSPLSLECTVEGTSNPNLYWYRQAAGRGLQLLFYSVGIGQISSEVPQNLSASRPQDRQFILSSKKLLLSDSGFYLCAWSGGTSYYEQYFGPGTRLTVT.

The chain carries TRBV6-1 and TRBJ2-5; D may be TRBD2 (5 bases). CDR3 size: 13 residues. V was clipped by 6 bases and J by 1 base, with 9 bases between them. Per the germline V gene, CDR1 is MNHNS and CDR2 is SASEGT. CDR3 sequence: CASRPGGQETQYF. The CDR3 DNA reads TGTGCCAGCAGGCCAGGAGGCCAAGAGACCCAGTACTTC.